This T cell receptor beta chain is from a study of blood T cells in healthy people across ages. This clonotype was seen a handful of times. Antigen: not known. The authors ran a second PCR of 7 to 11 cycles using a sample-barcoded 5' primer and a J-beta primer mix. Individual samples furnished no less than 2.5 million CDR3-containing paired-end reads apiece. From the 5' RACE reads, TCRdb called clonotypes with MiXCR, one entry per CDR3 protein. The sample lists some 1.6 million distinct CDR3 sequences, roughly a third occurring once. Findings and caveats of the study: Higher diversity and more naive CD4+ cells were features of long-lived donors, compared to aged donors. The recorded TCR beta diversity per million T cells decreased in a roughly linear manner with age.

Trimming cost V 1 base and J 3 bases; bases outside gene matches: 6. Germline V CDR1 and CDR2: SNHLY, FYNNEI. This CDR3 is built from 16 residues. The clonotype comes from a woman in her 30s in good health. This chain uses TRBV2 with TRBJ2-5; 9 positions agree with TRBD2. Input material: blood. Here the CDR3 DNA reads TGTGCCAGCAGTGAAGAGGTTAGCGGGGGCGAAGAGACCCAGTACTTC. The encoded protein is CASSEEVSGGEETQYF. The whole variable domain, filled in from reference TRBV2 and TRBJ2-5, reads EPEVTQTPSHQVTQMGQEVILRCVPISNHLYFYWYRQILGQKVEFLVSFYNNEISEKSEIFDDQFSVERPDGSNFTLKIRSTKLEDSAMYFCASSEEVSGGEETQYFGPGTRLLVL.